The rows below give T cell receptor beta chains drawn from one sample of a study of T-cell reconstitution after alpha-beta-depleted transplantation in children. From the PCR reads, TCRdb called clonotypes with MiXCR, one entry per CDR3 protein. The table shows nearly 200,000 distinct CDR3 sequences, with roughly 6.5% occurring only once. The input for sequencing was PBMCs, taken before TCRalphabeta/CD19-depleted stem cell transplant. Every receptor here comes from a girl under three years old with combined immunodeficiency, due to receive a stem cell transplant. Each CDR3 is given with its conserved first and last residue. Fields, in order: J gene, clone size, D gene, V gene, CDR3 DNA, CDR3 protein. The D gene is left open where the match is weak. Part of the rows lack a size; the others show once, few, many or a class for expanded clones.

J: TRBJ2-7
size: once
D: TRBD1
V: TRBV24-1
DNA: TGTGCCACCAGTGATGCCGGACAGGGGCTCCACGAGCAGTACTTC
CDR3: CATSDAGQGLHEQYF

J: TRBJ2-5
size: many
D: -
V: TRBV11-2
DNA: TGTGCCAGCAGCTTATTATTTAGGTGGACCCAGTACTTC
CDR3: CASSLLFRWTQYF

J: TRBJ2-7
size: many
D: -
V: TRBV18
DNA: TGTGCCAGCTCACCCCCGGGAGTACTCTCAAACGAGCAGTACTTC
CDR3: CASSPPGVLSNEQYF

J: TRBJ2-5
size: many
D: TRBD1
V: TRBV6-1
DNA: TGTGCCAGCAGAAACCAGGACAGGCAACAAGAGACCCAGTACTTC
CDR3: CASRNQDRQQETQYF

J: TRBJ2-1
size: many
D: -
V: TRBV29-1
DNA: TGCAGCGTTGCTCGGATGAGCTCCTACAATGAGCAGTTCTTC
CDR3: CSVARMSSYNEQFF

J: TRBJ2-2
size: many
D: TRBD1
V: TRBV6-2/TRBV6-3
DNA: TGTGCCAGCAGTAAATCAGGGACAGTGGGAAAAACCGGGGAGCTGTTTTTT
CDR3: CASSKSGTVGKTGELFF

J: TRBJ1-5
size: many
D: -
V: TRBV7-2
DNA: TGTGCCAGCAGCTTAAACGCTGATCAGCCCCAGCATTTT
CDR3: CASSLNADQPQHF

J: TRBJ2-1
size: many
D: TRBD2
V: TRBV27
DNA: TGTGCCAGCAGACTGCTAGCGGGAGGGATATTAACTCATTACAATGAGCAGTTCTTC
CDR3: CASRLLAGGILTHYNEQFF

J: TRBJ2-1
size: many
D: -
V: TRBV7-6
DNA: TGTGCCAGCAGCTTAGTTGGGGGCCACTACAATGAGCAGTTCTTC
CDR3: CASSLVGGHYNEQFF

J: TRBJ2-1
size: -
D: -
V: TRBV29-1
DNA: TGCAGCGTTGAAGATTGGGAGGGGGGTAGCACCTACAATGAGCAGTTCTTC
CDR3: CSVEDWEGGSTYNEQFF

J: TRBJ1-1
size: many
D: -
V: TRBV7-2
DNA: TGTGCCAGCAGCTTACGGGACCTGAACACTGAAGCTTTCTTT
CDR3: CASSLRDLNTEAFF

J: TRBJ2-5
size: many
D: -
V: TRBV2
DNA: TGTGCCAGCGGGGGGATGATACAAGAGACCCAGTACTTC
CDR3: CASGGMIQETQYF

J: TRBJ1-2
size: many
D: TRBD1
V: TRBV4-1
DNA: TGCGCCAGCAGCCAACCCAACAGGGGTGCCTATGGCTACACCTTC
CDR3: CASSQPNRGAYGYTF

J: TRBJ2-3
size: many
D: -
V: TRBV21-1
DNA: TGTGCCAGCAGCAAAGAGGGTGTAGGACAGGGGGTTACAGATACGCAGTATTTT
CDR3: CASSKEGVGQGVTDTQYF

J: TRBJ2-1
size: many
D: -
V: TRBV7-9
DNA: TGTGCCAGCAGCTTATCCCCCCCCGAGCAGTTCTTC
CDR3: CASSLSPPEQFF

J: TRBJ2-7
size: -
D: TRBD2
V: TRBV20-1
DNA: TGCAGTGTAGGTAGGACTAGCGGCTCCTACGAGCAGTACTTC
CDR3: CSVGRTSGSYEQYF

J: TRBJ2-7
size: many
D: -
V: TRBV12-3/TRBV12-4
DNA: TGTGCCAGCAGTCCCAGATGGCCCTACGAGCAGTACTTC
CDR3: CASSPRWPYEQYF

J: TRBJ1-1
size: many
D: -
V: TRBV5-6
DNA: TGTGCCAGCAGCTTGGCCGGGCGGGAAAACACTGAAGCTTTCTTT
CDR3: CASSLAGRENTEAFF

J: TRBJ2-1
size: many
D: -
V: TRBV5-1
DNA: TGCGCCAGCAGCCCTACAGGTGCTGAGCAGTTCTTC
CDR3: CASSPTGAEQFF

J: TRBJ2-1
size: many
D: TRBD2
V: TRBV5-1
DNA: TGCGCCAGCAGCTTAACCGGGACTAGACACAATGAGCAGTTCTTC
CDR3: CASSLTGTRHNEQFF

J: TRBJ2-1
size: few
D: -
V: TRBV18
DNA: TGTGCCAGCTCACCTAGCGGACACTCCTACAATGAGCAGTTCTTC
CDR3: CASSPSGHSYNEQFF

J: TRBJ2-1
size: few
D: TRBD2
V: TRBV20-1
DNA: TGCAGTGCTAGAACCACTAGCGGGGGGGGAGACAATGAGCAGTTCTTC
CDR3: CSARTTSGGGDNEQFF

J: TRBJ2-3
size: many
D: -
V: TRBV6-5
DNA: TGTGCCAGCAGTTTGGGCCCCATCACAGATACGCAGTATTTT
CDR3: CASSLGPITDTQYF

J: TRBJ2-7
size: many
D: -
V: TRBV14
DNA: TGTGCCAGCAGCCCGAGTGGGTGGCTAGGTGGTCACGAGCAGTACTTC
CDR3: CASSPSGWLGGHEQYF

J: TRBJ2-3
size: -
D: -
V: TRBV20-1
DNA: TGCAGCTTCATCGGGGGATACGGCACAGGTACGCAGTATTTT
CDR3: CSFIGGYGTGTQYF

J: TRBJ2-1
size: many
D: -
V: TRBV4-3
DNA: TGCGCCAGCAGCCCTGGACTGTCTGGCAATGAGCAGTTCTTC
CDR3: CASSPGLSGNEQFF

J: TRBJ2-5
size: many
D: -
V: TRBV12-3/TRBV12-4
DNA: TGTGCCAGCGCTCGCAGTGAGACCCAGTACTTC
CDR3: CASARSETQYF

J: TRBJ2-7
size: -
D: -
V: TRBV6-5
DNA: TGTGCCAGCAGTTACGCGGATGGCTACGAGCTGTACTTC
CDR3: CASSYADGYELYF

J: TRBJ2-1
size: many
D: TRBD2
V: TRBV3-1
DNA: TGTGCCAGCAGCCAAGATCTAAGAGCGGGAGGGCCTTACAATGAGCAGTTCTTC
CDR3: CASSQDLRAGGPYNEQFF

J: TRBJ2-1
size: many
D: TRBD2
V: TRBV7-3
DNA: TGTGCCAGCTCTTCCGGGACTAGCGGTGATGAGCAGTTCTTC
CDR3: CASSSGTSGDEQFF

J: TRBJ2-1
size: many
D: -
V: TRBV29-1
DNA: TGCAGCGTTGAAGATTTCGGGGACTACAATGAGCAGTTCTTC
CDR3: CSVEDFGDYNEQFF

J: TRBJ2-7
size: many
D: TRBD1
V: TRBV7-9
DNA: TGTGCCAGCAGCTCCGGTTCCGGACAGGGCCCTCCCGTGGTGCAGTACTTC
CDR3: CASSSGSGQGPPVVQYF

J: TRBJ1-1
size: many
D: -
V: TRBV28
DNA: TGTGCCAGCAGTTTACCGAACACTGAAGCTTTCTTT
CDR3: CASSLPNTEAFF

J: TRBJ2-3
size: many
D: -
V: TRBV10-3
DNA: TGTGCCATCAGTGAGTCCAGAATTAGCGGCACAGATACGCAGTATTTT
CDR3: CAISESRISGTDTQYF

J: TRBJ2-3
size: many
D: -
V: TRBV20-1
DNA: TGCAGTGCTAGATCTGCCGACGGAAACACAGATACGCAGTATTTT
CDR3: CSARSADGNTDTQYF

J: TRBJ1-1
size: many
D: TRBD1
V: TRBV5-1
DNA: TGCGCCAGCAGCACGGGACAGGGGTTGACTGAAGCTTTCTTT
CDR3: CASSTGQGLTEAFF

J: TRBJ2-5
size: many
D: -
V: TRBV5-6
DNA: TGTGCCAGCAGCTTGTATCCGGGGGCGGGTGGTCAAGAGACCCAGTACTTC
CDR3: CASSLYPGAGGQETQYF

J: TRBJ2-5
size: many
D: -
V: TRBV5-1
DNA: TGCGCCAGCAGCTTGGTTGAGTCCTTAGAGACCCAGTACTTC
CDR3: CASSLVESLETQYF

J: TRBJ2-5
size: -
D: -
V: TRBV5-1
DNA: TGCGCCAGCAGCCCAACCCGCGGAGGAGGAGAGACCCAGTACTTC
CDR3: CASSPTRGGGETQYF

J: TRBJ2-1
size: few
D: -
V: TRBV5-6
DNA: TGTGCCAGCAGCCCAATCCCGGGAGCCGTGGATGAGCAGTTCTTC
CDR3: CASSPIPGAVDEQFF

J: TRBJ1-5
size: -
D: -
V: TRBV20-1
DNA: TGCAGTGCTAGAGCGAGTTGGAATCAGCCCCAGCATTTT
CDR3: CSARASWNQPQHF

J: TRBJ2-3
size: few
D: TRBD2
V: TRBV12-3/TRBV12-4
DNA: TGTGCCAGCAGTTTCGACATCTACGGCGGGGGGACCACAGATACGCAGTATTTT
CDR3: CASSFDIYGGGTTDTQYF

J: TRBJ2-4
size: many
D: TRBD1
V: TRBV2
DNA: TGTGCCAGCAGGGGATCAGGGGGCGCAGTAAAGCCCATTCAGTACTTC
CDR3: CASRGSGGAVKPIQYF

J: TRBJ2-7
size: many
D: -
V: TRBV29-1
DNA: TGCAGCGTTGTGGCCAGGGGGGGCTACGAGCAGTACTTC
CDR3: CSVVARGGYEQYF

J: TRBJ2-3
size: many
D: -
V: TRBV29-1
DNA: TGCAGCGTTGAATCTGGAGAATCTGATACGCAGTATTTT
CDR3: CSVESGESDTQYF

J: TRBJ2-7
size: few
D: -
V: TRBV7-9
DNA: TGTGCCAGCAGCTTAGAGGTGTGGGGGGCCTCCTACGAGCAGTACTTC
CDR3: CASSLEVWGASYEQYF

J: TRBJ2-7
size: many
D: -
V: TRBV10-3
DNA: TGTGCCATCAGTGAGTCGACAGGAGTATACGAGCAGTACTTC
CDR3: CAISESTGVYEQYF

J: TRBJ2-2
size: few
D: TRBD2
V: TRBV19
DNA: TGTGCCAGTAGTGTCAGACTAGCGGGAGGCAACACCGGGGAGCTGTTTTTT
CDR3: CASSVRLAGGNTGELFF

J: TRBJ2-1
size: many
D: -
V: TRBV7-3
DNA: TGTGCCAGCAGCTTATCCCCAGGCTCCTACAATGAGCAGTTCTTC
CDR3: CASSLSPGSYNEQFF

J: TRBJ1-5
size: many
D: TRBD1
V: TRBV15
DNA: TGTGCCACCGACAGGGAAGGCAATCAGCCCCAGCATTTT
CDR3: CATDREGNQPQHF

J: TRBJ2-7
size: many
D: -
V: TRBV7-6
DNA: TGTGCCAGCAGCTTAGCGTCCCAATACGAGCAGTACTTC
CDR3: CASSLASQYEQYF